In its sample, the clone carrying this T cell receptor beta chain was seen a few times. Its antigen is unidentified. The junction had 6 bases not matched to a gene; V was cut back by 4 bases and J by 5 bases. This CDR3 has 14 amino acids. CDR1 is SGHRS, CDR2 YFSETQ, per germline. This sample stems from a study of cytomegalovirus exposure and HLA in healthy donors. General study results and limits: Roughly uniform depth of sequencing across donors was assumed in presence/absence analyses.

Primers: 60 Vbeta forward and 13 Jbeta reverse. The repertoire was sequenced with immunoSEQ multiplex PCR; TCRdb's copy has only in-frame clones and lacks some. The sample lists about 120,000 clones, roughly 9% seen once, with less than 6.5% in the top ten. Sequences were obtained from PBMCs. This clonotype was sampled from a woman aged 35 to 49 in good health and CMV-seropositive. This chain uses TRBV5-1 with TRBJ2-3, with TRBD1 matching over 8 bases. Written as DNA, the CDR3 is TGCGCCAGCAGCATGGACAGGGTTGAAGATACGCAGTATTTT. Translating it yields CASSMDRVEDTQYF.